This T cell receptor (beta chain) was identified during a study of blood T cell repertoires in COVID-19. About the research overall: Collection of acute and convalescent COVID-19 samples took place in the United States, Italy and Spain. PBMCs, B-cell-depleted T cells, or T cells provided the cDNA or gDNA that made up the material.

From germline, CDR1 is MNHEY and CDR2 SMNVEV (reference sequence). V lost 5 bases and J lost 1, with 8 bases in between. The CDR3 has 13 amino acids. Produced via immunoSEQ multiplex PCR; TCRdb's table is partial and in-frame only. The table includes approximately 89,000 clones, 75% to 90% detected once. V usage is TRBV27 and J usage is TRBJ1-2, with D unresolved. Material for sequencing was peripheral blood. The sequence came from a woman over 75 with acute or convalescent COVID-19. CDR3 nucleotide sequence: TGTGCCAGCAGTACCGACAATAACTATGGCTACACCTTC. It encodes CASSTDNNYGYTF.